One sample yielded the 7 T cell receptor beta chains listed below, sequenced in a study of blood T cells in healthy people across ages. Using a J-beta primer mix together with a sample-barcoded 5' primer, a second PCR was run for about 6 to 12 cycles. TCRdb fed the 5' RACE reads into MiXCR, producing one record per CDR3 protein. The repertoire includes about 1.8 million distinct CDR3 sequences, about 49% of them detected once, and approximately 2% sits in the top ten. Specimen: blood. These receptors all come from a middle-aged woman in good health.

The CDR3 bases are TGTGCCAGCAGCCCTCGGACAGGGAAGCATGGCTACACCTTC. Amino acid sequence: CASSPRTGKHGYTF. The rearrangement links TRBV13 to TRBJ1-2; 8 nucleotides align to TRBD1. Per germline, CDR1 PRHDT and CDR2 FYEKMQ (reference sequence). V dropped 5 bases and J dropped 6; count of bases not matched to a gene: 8. The CDR3 totals 14 residues.

This clonotype was seen only once. The gene calls are TRBV12-3 or TRBV12-4 and TRBJ1-2; D may be TRBD1 (5 bases). CDR3 length equals 13 residues. The V end was cut by 3 bases, the J end by 8 bases, with 13 bases between. The DNA for the CDR3 is TGTGCCAGCAGTTTGGGGCGTTCGGGCGGCTACACCTTC. Protein: CASSLGRSGGYTF.

Only one count was recorded for this clonotype. This chain links TRBV5-5 with TRBJ1-2; maybe TRBD1 (6 bases). Germline V gene data show CDR1 as SGHKS and CDR2 as YYEKEE (reference sequence). This CDR3 region has 15 residues. V gave up 5 bases and J gave up 0 bases, with 14 bases separating them. The CDR3 coding sequence is TGTGCCAGCAGTTACCGGGACACAACTAACTATGGCTACACCTTC. Protein sequence: CASSYRDTTNYGYTF.

The chain couples TRBV28 to TRBJ2-1; no reliable D call. Trimming left V 5 bases short and J 6 bases short, with 17 bases between. Germline CDR1 is MDHEN and CDR2 is SYDVKM. The CDR3 spans 15 residues. The DNA for the CDR3 is TGTGCCAGCAGTCCCGGGTCAGGACCTTTCAATGAGCAGTTCTTC. Translating gives CASSPGSGPFNEQFF.

V gene TRBV28 combines with J gene TRBJ1-2; 7 bases agree with TRBD1. With 2 bases clipped from V and 7 bases from J, the junction kept 4 bases outside the gene matches. CDR1 and CDR2 from the germline V gene are MDHEN and SYDVKM. The CDR3 runs to 13 residues. CDR3 loop: CASSLDRVSGYTF. The CDR3 DNA follows: TGTGCCAGCAGTTTAGACAGGGTCTCTGGCTACACCTTC.

This clonotype was observed a handful of times. The V call is TRBV6-1, the J call TRBJ2-7; 7 bases line up with TRBD1. The CDR3 loop spans 12 amino acids. Germline V gene data show CDR1 as MNHNS and CDR2 as SASEGT. V shed 8 bases, J shed 5 bases, and the junction held 6 bases outside the gene matches. The CDR3 here is CASDRDRHEQYF. CDR3 in DNA: TGTGCCAGCGACAGGGACCGCCACGAGCAGTACTTC.

This clonotype was detected only a few times. J is TRBJ2-6 and V is TRBV15, with unresolved D. V dropped 0 bases and J dropped 4 bases, with 10 bases sitting between them. Germline lookup yields CDR1 LNHNV and CDR2 YYDKDF (reference sequence). This CDR3 spans 16 amino acids. The DNA for the CDR3 is TGTGCCACCAGCAGAGATCTGGGGTTCGGGGCCAACGTCCTGACTTTC. This gives the protein CATSRDLGFGANVLTF.